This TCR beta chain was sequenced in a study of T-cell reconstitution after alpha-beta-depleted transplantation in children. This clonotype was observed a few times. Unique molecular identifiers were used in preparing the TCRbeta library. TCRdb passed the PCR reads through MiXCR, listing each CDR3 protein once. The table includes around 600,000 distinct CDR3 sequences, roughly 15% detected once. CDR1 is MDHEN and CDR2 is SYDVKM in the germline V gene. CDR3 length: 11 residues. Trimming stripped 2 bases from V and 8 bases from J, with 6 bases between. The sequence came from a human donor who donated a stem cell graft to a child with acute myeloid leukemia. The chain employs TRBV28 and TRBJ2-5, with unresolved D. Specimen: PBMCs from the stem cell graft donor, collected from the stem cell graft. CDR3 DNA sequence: TGTGCCAGCAGTTTAACGCGAACCCAGTACTTC. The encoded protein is CASSLTRTQYF.